This T cell receptor (beta chain) was recorded in a study of blood T cell repertoires in COVID-19. In the study overall: Researchers got acute and convalescent COVID-19 samples from the United States, Italy and Spain.

The V gene end was trimmed by 3 bases and the J gene end by 6 bases; junction bases not matched to a gene: 5. The germline gives CDR1 SGHRS, CDR2 YFSETQ. CDR3 length: 16 amino acids. The cohort comprised adults aged about 18 to 100 years residing in some 24 US areas. In the source study's methods: Amplification from reference gene primers served as the basis for estimated nucleated cell counts. Repertoires were generated with immunoSEQ multiplex PCR, while TCRdb's copy carries only in-frame clones and drops some. V, J and clone size derive from that table, while D and trimming were established from the DNA sequence. The sample has 160,000 or so clones; around nine tenths are singletons.

This clonotype originated in a woman aged 50 to 60 who had recovered from COVID-19. Sequencing input: PBMCs or T cells enriched from blood (not recorded which). This sequence joins TRBV5-1 and TRBJ2-2; 13 bases map to TRBD2. The DNA for the CDR3 is TGCGCCAGCAGCTCCCAACTAGCGGGGGGGGCCGGGGAGCTGTTTTTT. Translation gives CASSSQLAGGAGELFF. Based on the CDR3 plus reference TRBV5-1 and TRBJ2-2, the full variable domain is KAGVTQTPRYLIKTRGQQVTLSCSPISGHRSVSWYQQTPGQGLQFLFEYFSETQRNKGNFPGRFSGRQFSNSRSEMNVSTLELGDSALYLCASSSQLAGGAGELFFGEGSRLTVL.